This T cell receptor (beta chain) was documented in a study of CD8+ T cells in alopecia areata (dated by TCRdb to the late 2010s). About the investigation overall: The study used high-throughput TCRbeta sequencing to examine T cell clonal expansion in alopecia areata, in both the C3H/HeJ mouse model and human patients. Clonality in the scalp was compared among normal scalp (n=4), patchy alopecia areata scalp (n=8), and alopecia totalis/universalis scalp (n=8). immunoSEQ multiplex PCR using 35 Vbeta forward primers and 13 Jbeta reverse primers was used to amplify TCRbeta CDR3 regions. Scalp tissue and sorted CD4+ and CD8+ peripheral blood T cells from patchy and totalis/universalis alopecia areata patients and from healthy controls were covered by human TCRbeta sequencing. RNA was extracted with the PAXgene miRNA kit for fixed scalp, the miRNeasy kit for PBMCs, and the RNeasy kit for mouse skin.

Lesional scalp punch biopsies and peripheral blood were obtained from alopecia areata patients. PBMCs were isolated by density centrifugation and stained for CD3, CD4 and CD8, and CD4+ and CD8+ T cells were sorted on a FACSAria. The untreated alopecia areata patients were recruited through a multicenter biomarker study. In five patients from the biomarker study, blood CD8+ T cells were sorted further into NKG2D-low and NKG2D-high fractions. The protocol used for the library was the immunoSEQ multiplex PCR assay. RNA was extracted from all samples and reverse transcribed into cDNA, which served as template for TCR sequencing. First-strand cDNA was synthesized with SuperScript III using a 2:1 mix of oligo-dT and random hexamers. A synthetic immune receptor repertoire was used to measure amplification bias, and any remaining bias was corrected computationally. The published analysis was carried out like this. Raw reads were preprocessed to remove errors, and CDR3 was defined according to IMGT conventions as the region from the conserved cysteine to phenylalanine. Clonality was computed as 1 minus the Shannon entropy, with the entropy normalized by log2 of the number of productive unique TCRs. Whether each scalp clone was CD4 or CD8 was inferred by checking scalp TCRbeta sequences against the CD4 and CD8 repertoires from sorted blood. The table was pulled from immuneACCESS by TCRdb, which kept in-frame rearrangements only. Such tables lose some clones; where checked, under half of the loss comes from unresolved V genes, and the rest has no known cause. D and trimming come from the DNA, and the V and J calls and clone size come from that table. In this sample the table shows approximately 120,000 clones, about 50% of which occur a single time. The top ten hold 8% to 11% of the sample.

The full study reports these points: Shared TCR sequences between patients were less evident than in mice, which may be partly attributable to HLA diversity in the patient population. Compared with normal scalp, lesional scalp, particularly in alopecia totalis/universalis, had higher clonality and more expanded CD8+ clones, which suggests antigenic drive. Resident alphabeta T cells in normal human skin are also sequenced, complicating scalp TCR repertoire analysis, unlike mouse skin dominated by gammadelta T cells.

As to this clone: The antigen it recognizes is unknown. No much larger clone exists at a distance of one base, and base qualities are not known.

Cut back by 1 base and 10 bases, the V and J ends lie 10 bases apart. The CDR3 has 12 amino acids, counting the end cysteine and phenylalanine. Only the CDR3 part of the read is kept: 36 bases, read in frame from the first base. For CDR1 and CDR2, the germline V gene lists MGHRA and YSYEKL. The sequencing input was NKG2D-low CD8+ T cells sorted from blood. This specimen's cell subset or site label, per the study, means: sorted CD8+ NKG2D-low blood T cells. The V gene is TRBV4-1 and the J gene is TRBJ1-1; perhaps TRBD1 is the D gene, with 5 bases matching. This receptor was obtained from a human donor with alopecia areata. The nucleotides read TGCGCCAGCAGCCAAGTTGGGGGGAGAGCTTTCTTT. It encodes CASSQVGGRAFF.